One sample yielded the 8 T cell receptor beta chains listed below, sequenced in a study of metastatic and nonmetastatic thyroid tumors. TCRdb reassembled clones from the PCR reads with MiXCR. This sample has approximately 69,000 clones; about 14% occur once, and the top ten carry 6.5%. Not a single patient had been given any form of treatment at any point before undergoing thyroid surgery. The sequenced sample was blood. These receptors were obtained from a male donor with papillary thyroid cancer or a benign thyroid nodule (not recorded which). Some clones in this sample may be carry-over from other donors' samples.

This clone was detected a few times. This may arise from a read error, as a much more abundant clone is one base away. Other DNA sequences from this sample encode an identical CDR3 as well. CDR3 nucleotide sequence: TGCAGTGCTAGGGCTACCAGCGGGAGTCGGGTAACAGATACGCAGTATTTT. It encodes CSARATSGSRVTDTQYF. The V gene is TRBV20-1, the J gene TRBJ2-3; TRBD2 matches at 8 bases. The germline CDR1 and CDR2 sequences are DFQATT and SNEGSKA (reference sequence). CDR3 length: 17 residues. V gave up 3 bases and J gave up 3 bases; unmatched junction bases: 14.

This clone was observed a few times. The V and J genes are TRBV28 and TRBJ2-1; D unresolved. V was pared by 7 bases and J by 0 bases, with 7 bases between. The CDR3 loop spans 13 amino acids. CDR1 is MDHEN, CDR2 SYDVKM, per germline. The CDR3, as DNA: TGTGCCAGCAACCCGAGCTCCTACAATGAGCAGTTCTTC. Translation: CASNPSSYNEQFF.

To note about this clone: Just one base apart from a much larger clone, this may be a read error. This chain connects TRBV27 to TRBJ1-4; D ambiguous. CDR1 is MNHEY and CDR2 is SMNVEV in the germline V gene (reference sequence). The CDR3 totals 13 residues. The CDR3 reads CASILHSNEKLFF. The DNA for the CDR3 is TGTGCCAGCATTTTACACAGCAATGAAAAACTGTTTTTT.

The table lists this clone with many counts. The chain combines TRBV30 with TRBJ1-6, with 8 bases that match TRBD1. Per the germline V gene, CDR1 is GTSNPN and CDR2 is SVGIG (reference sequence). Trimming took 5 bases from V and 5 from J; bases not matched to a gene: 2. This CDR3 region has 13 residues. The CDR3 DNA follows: TGTGCCTGGCGGACAGGGAATAATTCACCCCTCCACTTT. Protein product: CAWRTGNNSPLHF.

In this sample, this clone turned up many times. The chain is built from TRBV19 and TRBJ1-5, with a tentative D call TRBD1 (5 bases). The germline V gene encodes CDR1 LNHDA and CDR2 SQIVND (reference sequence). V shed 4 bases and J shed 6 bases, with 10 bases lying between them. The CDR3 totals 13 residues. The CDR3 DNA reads TGTGCCAGTAGTAGCTATAGGGGTCAGCCCCAGCATTTT. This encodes CASSSYRGQPQHF. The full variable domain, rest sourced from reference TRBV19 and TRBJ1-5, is DGGITQSPKYLFRKEGQNVTLSCEQNLNHDAMYWYRQDPGQGLRLIYYSQIVNDFQKGDIAEGYSVSREKKESFPLTVTSAQKNPTAFYLCASSSYRGQPQHFGDGTRLSIL.

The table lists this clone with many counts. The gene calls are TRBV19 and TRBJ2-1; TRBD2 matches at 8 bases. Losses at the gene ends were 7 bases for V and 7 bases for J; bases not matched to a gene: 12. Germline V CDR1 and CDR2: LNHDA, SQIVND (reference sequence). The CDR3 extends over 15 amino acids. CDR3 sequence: CASNSPGLVRNEQFF. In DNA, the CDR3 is TGTGCCAGTAATTCCCCGGGACTAGTAAGGAATGAGCAGTTCTTC.

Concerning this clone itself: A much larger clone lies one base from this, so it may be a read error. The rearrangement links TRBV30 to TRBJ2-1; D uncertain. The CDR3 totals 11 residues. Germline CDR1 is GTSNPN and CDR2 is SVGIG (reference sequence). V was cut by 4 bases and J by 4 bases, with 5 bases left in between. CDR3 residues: CAWNVYNEQFF. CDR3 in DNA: TGTGCCTGGAACGTTTACAATGAGCAGTTCTTC.

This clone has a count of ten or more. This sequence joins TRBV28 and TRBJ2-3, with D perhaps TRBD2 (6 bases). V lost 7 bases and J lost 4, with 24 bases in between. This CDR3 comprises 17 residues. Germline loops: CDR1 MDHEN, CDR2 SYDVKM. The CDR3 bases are TGTGCCAGCAAAAGGGTCTACCGGGGAGGTAGTTCAGATACGCAGTATTTT. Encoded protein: CASKRVYRGGSSDTQYF.